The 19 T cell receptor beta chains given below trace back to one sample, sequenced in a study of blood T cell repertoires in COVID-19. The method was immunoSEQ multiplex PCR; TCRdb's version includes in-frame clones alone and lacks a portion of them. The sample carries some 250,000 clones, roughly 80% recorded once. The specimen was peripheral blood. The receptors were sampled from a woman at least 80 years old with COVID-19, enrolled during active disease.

CDR3 bases: TGTGCCAGCAGCACCGGACAGGGGCCTCTACCCCTCCACTTT. It encodes CASSTGQGPLPLHF. V usage is TRBV7-2 and J usage is TRBJ1-6, with TRBD1 identical over 9 bases. From germline, CDR1 is SGHTA and CDR2 FQGNSA. V gave up 5 bases and J gave up 12 bases; unmatched junction bases: 8. The CDR3 is 14 amino acids. Looking up the rest from reference TRBV7-2 and TRBJ1-6 gives the full variable domain: GAGVSQSPSNKVTEKGKDVELRCDPISGHTALYWYRQSLGQGLEFLIYFQGNSAPDKSGLPSDRFSAERTGGSVSTLTIQRTQQEDSAVYLCASSTGQGPLPLHFGNGTRLTVT.

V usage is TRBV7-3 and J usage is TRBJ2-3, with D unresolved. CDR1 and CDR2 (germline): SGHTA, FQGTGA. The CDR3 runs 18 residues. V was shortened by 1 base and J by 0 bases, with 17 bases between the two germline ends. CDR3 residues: CASSLKPPGSDSTDTQYF. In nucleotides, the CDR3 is TGTGCCAGCAGCTTAAAGCCCCCCGGGTCCGATAGCACAGATACGCAGTATTTT.

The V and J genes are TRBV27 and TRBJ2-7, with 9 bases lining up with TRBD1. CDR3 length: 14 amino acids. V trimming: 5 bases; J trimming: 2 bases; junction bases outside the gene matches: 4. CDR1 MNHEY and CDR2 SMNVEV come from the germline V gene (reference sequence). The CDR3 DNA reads TGTGCCAGCAGTAGAAGGACAGGGGCCTACGAGCAGTACTTC. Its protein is CASSRRTGAYEQYF.

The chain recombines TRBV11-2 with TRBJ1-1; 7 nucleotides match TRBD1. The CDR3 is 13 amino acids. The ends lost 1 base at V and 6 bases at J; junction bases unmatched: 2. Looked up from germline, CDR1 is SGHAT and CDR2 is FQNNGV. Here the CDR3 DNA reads TGTGCCAGCAGCTTAGCGGGACAGCCTGAAGCTTTCTTT. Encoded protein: CASSLAGQPEAFF.

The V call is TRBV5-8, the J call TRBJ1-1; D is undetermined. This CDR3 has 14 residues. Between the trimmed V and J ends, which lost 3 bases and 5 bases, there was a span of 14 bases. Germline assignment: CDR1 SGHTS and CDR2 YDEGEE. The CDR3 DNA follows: TGTGCCAGCAGCTCTACGTTCAGAGGGACTGAAGCTTTCTTT. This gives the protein CASSSTFRGTEAFF.

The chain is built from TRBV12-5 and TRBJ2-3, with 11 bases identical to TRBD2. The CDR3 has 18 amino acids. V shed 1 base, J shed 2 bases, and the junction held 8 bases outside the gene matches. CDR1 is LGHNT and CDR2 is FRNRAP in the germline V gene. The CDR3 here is CASGLASSGGPLTDTQYF. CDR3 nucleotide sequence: TGTGCTAGTGGTTTGGCCTCTAGCGGGGGGCCTCTCACAGATACGCAGTATTTT.

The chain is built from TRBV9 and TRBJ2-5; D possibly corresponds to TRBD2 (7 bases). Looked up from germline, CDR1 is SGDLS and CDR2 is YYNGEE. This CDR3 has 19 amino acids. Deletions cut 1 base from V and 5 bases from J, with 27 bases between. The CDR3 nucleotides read TGTGCCAGCAGCGTACGGGGGCGAGATTTGCGAACGCGGGGGGAGACCCAGTACTTC. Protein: CASSVRGRDLRTRGETQYF.

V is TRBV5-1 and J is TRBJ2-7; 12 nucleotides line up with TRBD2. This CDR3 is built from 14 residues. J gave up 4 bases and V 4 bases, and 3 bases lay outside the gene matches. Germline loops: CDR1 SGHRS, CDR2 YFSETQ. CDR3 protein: CASSLTSGGYEQYF. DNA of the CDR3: TGCGCCAGCAGCCTGACTAGCGGGGGATACGAGCAGTACTTC.

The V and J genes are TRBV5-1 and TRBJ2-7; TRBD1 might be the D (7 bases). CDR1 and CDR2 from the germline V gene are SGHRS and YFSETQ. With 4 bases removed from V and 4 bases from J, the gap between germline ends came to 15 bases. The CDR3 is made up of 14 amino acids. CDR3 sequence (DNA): TGCGCCAGCAGCCCCGGGGCAGGGGGGTACGAGCAGTACTTC. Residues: CASSPGAGGYEQYF.

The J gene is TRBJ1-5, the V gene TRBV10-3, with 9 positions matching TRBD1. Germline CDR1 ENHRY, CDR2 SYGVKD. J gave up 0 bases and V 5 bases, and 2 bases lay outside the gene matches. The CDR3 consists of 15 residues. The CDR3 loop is CAISRTGDSNQPQHF. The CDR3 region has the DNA TGTGCCATCAGTCGGACAGGGGATAGCAATCAGCCCCAGCATTTT.

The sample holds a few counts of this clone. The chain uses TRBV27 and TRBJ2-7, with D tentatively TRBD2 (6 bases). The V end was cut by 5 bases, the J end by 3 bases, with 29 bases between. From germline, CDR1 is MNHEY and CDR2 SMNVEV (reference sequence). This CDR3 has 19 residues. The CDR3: CASSRISGTRLFSGYEQYF. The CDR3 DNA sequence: TGTGCCAGCAGTCGGATTTCGGGGACTCGTTTATTTTCGGGCTACGAGCAGTACTTC.

This CDR3 reads CASSRGQVNSPLHF. DNA for the CDR3: TGTGCCAGCAGCAGGGGACAGGTGAATTCACCCCTCCACTTT. The rearrangement uses TRBV5-6 and TRBJ1-6; 8 bases fit TRBD1. CDR3 length: 14 amino acids. Germline CDR1 is SGHDT and CDR2 is YYEEEE. J gave up 7 bases and V 4 bases, and 4 bases lay outside the gene matches.

CDR3 DNA: TGTGCCAGCAGCCGACAGGGGTGGGACACTGAAGCTTTCTTT. This translates into CASSRQGWDTEAFF. The gene calls are TRBV14 and TRBJ1-1, with 8 bases matching TRBD1. V lost 4 bases and J lost 3; bases outside the gene matches: 4. Germline V gene sequence: CDR1 SGHDN, CDR2 FVKESK. The CDR3 covers 14 residues.

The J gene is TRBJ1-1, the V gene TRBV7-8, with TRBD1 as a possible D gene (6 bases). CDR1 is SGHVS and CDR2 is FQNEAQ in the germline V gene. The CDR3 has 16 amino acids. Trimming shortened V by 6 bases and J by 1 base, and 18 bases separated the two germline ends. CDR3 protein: CASRPGTGLENTEAFF. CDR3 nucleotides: TGTGCCAGCAGGCCCGGAACAGGGTTAGAGAACACTGAAGCTTTCTTT.

The CDR3 sequence is CASDRDQETQYF. Here the CDR3 DNA reads TGTGCCAGCGACCGGGACCAAGAGACCCAGTACTTC. The chain is built from TRBV28 and TRBJ2-5; D unclear. Germline V lookup: CDR1 MDHEN, CDR2 SYDVKM. V dropped 8 bases and J dropped 0 bases, with 7 bases sitting between them. CDR3 length equals 12 residues.

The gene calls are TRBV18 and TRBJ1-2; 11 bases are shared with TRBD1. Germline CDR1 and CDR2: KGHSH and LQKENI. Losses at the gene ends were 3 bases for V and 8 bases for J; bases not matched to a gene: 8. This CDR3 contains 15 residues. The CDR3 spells CASSPPGQGAKGYTF. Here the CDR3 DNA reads TGTGCCAGCTCACCTCCCGGACAGGGGGCAAAAGGCTACACCTTC. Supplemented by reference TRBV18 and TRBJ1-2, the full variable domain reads NAGVMQNPRHLVRRRGQEARLRCSPMKGHSHVYWYRQLPEEGLKFMVYLQKENIIDESGMPKERFSAEFPKEGPSILRIQQVVRGDSAAYFCASSPPGQGAKGYTFGSGTRLTVV.

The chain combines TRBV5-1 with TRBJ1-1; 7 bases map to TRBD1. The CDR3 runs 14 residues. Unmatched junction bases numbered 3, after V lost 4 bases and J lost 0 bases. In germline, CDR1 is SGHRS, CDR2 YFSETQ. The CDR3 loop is CASSPDRVNTEAFF. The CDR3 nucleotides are TGCGCCAGCAGCCCCGACAGGGTGAACACTGAAGCTTTCTTT. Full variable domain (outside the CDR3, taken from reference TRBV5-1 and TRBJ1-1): KAGVTQTPRYLIKTRGQQVTLSCSPISGHRSVSWYQQTPGQGLQFLFEYFSETQRNKGNFPGRFSGRQFSNSRSEMNVSTLELGDSALYLCASSPDRVNTEAFFGQGTRLTVV.

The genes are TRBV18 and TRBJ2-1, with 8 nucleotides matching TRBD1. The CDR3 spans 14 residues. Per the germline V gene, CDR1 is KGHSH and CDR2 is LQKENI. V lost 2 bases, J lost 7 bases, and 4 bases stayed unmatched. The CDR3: CASSPGQGRNEQFF. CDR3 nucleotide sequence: TGTGCCAGCTCACCAGGACAGGGTCGGAATGAGCAGTTCTTC.

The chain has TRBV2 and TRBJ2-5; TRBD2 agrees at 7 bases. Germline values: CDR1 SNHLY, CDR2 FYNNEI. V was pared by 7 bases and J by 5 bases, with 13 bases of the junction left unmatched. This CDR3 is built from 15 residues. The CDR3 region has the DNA TGTGCCAGCATTCGTAGCGGGTCCCAACGGGAGACCCAGTACTTC. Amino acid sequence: CASIRSGSQRETQYF.